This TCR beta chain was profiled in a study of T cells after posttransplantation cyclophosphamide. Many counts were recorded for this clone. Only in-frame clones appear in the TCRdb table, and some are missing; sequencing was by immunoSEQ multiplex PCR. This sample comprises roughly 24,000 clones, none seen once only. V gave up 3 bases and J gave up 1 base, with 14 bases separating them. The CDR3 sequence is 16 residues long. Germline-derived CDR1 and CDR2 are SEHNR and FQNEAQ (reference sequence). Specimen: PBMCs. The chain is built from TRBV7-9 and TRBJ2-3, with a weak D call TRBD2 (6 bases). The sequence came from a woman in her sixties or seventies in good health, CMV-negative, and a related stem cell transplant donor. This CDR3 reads CASSFLARGGTDTQYF. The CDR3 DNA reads TGTGCCAGCAGCTTCTTAGCGCGGGGAGGCACAGATACGCAGTATTTT. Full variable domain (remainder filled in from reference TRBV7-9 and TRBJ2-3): DTGVSQNPRHKITKRGQNVTFRCDPISEHNRLYWYRQTLGQGPEFLTYFQNEAQLEKSRLLSDRFSAERPKGSFSTLEIQRTEQGDSAMYLCASSFLARGGTDTQYFGPGTRLTVL.